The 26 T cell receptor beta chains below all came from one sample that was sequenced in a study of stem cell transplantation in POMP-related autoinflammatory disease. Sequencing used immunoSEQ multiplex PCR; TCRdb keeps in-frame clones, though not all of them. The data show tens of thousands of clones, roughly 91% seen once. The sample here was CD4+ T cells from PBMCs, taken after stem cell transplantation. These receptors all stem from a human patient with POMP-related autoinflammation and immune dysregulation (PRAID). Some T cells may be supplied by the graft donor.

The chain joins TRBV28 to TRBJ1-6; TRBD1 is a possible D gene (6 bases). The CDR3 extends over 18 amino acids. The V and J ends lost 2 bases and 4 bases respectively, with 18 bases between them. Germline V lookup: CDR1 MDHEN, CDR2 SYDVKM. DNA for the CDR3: TGTGCCAGCAGTTTAGGAGGTACCGGGGGGCCTTATAATTCACCCCTCCACTTT. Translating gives CASSLGGTGGPYNSPLHF.

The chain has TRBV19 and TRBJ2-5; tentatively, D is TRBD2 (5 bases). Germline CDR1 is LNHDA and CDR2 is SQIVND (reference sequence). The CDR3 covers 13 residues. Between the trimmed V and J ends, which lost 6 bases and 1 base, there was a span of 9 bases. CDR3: CASRDSIQETQYF. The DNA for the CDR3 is TGTGCCAGTAGGGACTCCATCCAAGAGACCCAGTACTTC.

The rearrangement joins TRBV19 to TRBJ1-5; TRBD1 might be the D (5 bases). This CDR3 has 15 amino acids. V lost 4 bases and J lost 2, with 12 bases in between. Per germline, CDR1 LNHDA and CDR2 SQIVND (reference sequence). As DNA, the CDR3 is TGTGCCAGTAGTACTGGGGGTAGTGGCAATCAGCCCCAGCATTTT. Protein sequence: CASSTGGSGNQPQHF.

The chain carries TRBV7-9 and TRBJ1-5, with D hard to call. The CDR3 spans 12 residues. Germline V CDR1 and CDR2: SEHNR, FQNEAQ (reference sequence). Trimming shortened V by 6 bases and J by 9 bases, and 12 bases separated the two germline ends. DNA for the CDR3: TGTGCCAGCAGTGAAAAATCCGGGCCCCAGCATTTT. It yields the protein CASSEKSGPQHF.

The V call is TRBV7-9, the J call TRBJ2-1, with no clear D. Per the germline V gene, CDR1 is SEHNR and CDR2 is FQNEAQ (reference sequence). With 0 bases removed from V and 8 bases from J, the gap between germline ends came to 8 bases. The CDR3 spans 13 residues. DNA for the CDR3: TGTGCCAGCAGCTTAGCTGGGCGAGATGAGCAGTTCTTC. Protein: CASSLAGRDEQFF.

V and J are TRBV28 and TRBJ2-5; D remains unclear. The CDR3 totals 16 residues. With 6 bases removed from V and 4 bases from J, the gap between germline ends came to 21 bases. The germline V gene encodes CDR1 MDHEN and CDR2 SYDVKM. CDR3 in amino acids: CASRVSRARARETQYF. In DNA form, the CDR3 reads TGTGCCAGCAGAGTTTCCCGCGCCAGAGCTCGAGAGACCCAGTACTTC. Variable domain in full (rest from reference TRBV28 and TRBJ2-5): DVKVTQSSRYLVKRTGEKVFLECVQDMDHENMFWYRQDPGLGLRLIYFSYDVKMKEKGDIPEGYSVSREKKERFSLILESASTNQTSMYLCASRVSRARARETQYFGPGTRLLVL.

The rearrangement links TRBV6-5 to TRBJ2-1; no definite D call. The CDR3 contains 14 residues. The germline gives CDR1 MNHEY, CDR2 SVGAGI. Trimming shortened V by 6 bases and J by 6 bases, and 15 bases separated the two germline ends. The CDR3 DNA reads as TGTGCCAGCAGATTTTTGGGAATGCTCAATGAGCAGTTCTTC. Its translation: CASRFLGMLNEQFF.

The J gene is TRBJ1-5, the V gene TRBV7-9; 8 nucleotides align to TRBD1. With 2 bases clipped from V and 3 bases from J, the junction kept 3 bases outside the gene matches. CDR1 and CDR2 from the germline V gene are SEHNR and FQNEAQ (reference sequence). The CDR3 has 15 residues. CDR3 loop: CASSLTGGYNQPQHF. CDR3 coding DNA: TGTGCCAGCAGCTTAACAGGGGGTTACAATCAGCCCCAGCATTTT.

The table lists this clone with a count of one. CDR3: CASGDNQPQHF. Here the CDR3 DNA reads TGTGCCAGCGGGGACAATCAGCCCCAGCATTTT. This chain connects TRBV28 to TRBJ1-5; D unclear. V lost 8 bases, J lost 3 bases, and 5 bases lay in between. Per the germline V gene, CDR1 is MDHEN and CDR2 is SYDVKM. The CDR3 sequence is 11 residues long.

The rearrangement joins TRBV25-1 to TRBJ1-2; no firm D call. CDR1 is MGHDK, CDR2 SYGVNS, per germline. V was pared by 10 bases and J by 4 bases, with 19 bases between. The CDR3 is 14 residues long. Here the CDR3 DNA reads TGTGCCACCATCGAGTCTGGGTCGGCCTATGGCTACACCTTC. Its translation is CATIESGSAYGYTF.

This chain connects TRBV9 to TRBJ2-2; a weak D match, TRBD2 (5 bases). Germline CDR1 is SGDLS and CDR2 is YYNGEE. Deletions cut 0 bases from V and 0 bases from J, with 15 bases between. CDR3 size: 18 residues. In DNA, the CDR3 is TGTGCCAGCAGCGTAGCGGCGGGTGGAATCTCGAACACCGGGGAGCTGTTTTTT. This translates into CASSVAAGGISNTGELFF.

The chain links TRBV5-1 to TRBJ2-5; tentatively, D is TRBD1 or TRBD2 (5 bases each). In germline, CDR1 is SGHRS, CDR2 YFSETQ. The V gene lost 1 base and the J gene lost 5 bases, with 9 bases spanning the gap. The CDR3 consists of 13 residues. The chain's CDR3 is CASSLSGTETQYF. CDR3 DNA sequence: TGCGCCAGCAGCTTGTCTGGGACGGAGACCCAGTACTTC. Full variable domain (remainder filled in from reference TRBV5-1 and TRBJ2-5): KAGVTQTPRYLIKTRGQQVTLSCSPISGHRSVSWYQQTPGQGLQFLFEYFSETQRNKGNFPGRFSGRQFSNSRSEMNVSTLELGDSALYLCASSLSGTETQYFGPGTRLLVL.

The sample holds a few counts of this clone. The CDR3 bases are TGCAGCGTTAACAGGGCGGGGTCCTACGAGCAGTACTTC. Translated, it gives CSVNRAGSYEQYF. This chain joins TRBV29-1 and TRBJ2-7, with D perhaps assigned TRBD1 or TRBD2 (6 bases each). The germline CDR1 and CDR2 sequences are SQVTM and ANQGSEA. The germline V and J ends were trimmed by 5 bases and 1 base, with 12 bases remaining between them. CDR3 length equals 13 residues.

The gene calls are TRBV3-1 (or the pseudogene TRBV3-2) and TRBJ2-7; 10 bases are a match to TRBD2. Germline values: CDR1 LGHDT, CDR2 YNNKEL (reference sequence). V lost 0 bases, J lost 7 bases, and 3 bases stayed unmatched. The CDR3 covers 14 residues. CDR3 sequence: CASSQDPAGGEQYF. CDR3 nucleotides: TGTGCCAGCAGCCAAGATCCAGCGGGGGGGGAGCAGTACTTC.

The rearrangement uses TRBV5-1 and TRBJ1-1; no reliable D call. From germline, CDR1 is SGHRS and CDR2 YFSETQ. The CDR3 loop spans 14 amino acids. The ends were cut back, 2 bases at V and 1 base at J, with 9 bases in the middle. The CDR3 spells CASSFNLGNTEAFF. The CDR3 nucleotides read TGCGCCAGCAGCTTTAATCTCGGGAACACTGAAGCTTTCTTT.

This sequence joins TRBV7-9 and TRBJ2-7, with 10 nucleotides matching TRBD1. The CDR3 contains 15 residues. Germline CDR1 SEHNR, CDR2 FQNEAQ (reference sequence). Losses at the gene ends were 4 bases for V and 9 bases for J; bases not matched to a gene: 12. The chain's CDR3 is CASSSTPRDRGGQYV. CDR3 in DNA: TGTGCCAGCAGCTCCACACCCCGGGACAGGGGAGGGCAGTACGTC.

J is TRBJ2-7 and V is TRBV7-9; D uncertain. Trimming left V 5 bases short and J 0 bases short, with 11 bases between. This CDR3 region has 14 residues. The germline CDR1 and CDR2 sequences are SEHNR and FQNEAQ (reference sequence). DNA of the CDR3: TGTGCCAGCAGCATCCCCTTGTTCTCCTACGAGCAGTACTTC. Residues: CASSIPLFSYEQYF. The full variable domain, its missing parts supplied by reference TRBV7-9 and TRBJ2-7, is DTGVSQNPRHKITKRGQNVTFRCDPISEHNRLYWYRQTLGQGPEFLTYFQNEAQLEKSRLLSDRFSAERPKGSFSTLEIQRTEQGDSAMYLCASSIPLFSYEQYFGPGTRLTVT.

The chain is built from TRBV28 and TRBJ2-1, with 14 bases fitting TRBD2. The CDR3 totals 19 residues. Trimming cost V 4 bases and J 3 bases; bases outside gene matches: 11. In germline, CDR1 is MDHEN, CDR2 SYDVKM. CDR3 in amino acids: CASSSLGTSGRGVYNEQFF. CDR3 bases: TGTGCCAGCAGTTCCCTAGGGACTAGCGGGAGAGGAGTCTACAATGAGCAGTTCTTC.

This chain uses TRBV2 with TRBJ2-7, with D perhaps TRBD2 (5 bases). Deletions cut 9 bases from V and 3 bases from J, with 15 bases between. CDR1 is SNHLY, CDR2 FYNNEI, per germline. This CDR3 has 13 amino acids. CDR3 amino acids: CASRAQRFYEQYF. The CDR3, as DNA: TGTGCCAGTAGAGCTCAGCGGTTCTACGAGCAGTACTTC.

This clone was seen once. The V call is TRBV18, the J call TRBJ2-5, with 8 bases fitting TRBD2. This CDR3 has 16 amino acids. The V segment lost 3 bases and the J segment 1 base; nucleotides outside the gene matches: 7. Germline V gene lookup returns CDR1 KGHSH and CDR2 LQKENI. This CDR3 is CASSPTNGGAQETQYF. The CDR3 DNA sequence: TGTGCCAGCTCACCTACAAACGGGGGGGCCCAAGAGACCCAGTACTTC. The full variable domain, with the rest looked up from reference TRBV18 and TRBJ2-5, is NAGVMQNPRHLVRRRGQEARLRCSPMKGHSHVYWYRQLPEEGLKFMVYLQKENIIDESGMPKERFSAEFPKEGPSILRIQQVVRGDSAAYFCASSPTNGGAQETQYFGPGTRLLVL.

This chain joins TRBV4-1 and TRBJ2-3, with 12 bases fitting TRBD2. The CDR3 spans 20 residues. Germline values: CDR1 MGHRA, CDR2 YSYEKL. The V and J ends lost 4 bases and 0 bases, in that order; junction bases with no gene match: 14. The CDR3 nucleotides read TGCGCCAGCAGCCGCAGGGGGCTAGCGGGGGGGCCGGTGAGCACAGATACGCAGTATTTT. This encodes CASSRRGLAGGPVSTDTQYF.

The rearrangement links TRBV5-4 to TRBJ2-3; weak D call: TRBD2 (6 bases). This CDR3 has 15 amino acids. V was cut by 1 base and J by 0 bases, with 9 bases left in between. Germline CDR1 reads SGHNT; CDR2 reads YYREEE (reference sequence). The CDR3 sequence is CASSLRRGSTDTQYF. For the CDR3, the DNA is TGTGCCAGCAGCTTGCGGCGGGGTAGCACAGATACGCAGTATTTT.

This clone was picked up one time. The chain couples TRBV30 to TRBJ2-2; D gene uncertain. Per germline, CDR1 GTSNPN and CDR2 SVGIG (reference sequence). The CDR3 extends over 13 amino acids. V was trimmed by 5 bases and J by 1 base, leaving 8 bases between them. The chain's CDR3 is CAWDFLNTGELFF. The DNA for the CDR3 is TGTGCCTGGGACTTCCTGAACACCGGGGAGCTGTTTTTT. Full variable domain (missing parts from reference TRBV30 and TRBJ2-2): SQTIHQWPATLVQPVGSPLSLECTVEGTSNPNLYWYRQAAGRGLQLLFYSVGIGQISSEVPQNLSASRPQDRQFILSSKKLLLSDSGFYLCAWDFLNTGELFFGEGSRLTVL.

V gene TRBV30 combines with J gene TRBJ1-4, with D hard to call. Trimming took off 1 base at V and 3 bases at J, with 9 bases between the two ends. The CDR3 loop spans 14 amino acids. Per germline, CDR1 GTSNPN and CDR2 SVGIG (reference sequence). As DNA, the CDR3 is TGTGCCTGGAGTGGAGGGAAGGCTAATGAAAAACTGTTTTTT. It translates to CAWSGGKANEKLFF.

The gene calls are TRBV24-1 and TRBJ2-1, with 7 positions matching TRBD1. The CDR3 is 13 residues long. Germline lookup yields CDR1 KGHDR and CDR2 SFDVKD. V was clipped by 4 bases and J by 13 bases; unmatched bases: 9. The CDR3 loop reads CATSEDSGTVQFF. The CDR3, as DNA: TGTGCCACCAGTGAGGACTCTGGGACAGTTCAGTTCTTC.

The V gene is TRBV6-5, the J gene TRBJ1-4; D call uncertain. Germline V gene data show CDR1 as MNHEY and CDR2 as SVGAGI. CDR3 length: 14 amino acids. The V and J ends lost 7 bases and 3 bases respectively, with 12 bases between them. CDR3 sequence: CASTEDLSNEKLFF. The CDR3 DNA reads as TGTGCCAGCACCGAGGATTTGTCTAATGAAAAACTGTTTTTT.